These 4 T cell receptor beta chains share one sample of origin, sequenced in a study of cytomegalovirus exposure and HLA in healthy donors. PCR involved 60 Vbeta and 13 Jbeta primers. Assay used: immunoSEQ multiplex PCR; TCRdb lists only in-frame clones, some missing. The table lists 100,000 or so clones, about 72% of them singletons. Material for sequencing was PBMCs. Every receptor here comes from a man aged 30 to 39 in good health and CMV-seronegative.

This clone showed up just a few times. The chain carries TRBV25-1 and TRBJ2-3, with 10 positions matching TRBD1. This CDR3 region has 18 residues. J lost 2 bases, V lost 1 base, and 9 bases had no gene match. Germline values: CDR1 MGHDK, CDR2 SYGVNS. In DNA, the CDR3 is TGTGCCAGCAGTGAATCCCCCCGGACAGGGGGGAACACAGATACGCAGTATTTT. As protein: CASSESPRTGGNTDTQYF.

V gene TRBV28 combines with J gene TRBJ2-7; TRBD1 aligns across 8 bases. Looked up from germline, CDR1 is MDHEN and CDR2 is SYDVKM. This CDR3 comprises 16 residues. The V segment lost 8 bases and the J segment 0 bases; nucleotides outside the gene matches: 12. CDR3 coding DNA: TGTGCCAGCGGCCCGTCCCCCGGACAGGGCTCCTACGAGCAGTACTTC. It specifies CASGPSPGQGSYEQYF.

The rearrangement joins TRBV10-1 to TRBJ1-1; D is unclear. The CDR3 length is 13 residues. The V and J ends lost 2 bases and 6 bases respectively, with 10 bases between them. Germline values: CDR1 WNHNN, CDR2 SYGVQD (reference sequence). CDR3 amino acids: CASSEESPAEAFF. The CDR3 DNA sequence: TGCGCCAGCAGTGAGGAGTCCCCGGCTGAAGCTTTCTTT.

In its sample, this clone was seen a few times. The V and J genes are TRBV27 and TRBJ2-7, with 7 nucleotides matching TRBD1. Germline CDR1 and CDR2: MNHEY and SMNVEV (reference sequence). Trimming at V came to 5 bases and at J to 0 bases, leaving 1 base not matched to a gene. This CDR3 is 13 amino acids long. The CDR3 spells CASSRGRSYEQYF. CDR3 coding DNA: TGTGCCAGCAGTAGGGGGCGCTCCTACGAGCAGTACTTC.